This TCR beta chain was retrieved from a study of cytomegalovirus exposure and HLA in healthy donors. Study information: The Caucasian-associated ancestry cluster held over 65% of some 420 genotyped donors. Study-level points and caveats: Diagnosis of cytomegalovirus status made by the classifier reportedly showed high specificity and sensitivity.

Primers for the PCR totalled 60 Vbeta and 13 Jbeta. Sequenced by immunoSEQ multiplex PCR; TCRdb stores in-frame clones only, minus some. The sample shows 73,000 or so clones, approximately 80% of them seen only once. The CDR3 runs 14 residues. Germline CDR1 and CDR2: PRHDT and FYEKMQ (reference sequence). Of note for this clone: Its antigen is unknown.

The specimen sequenced was PBMCs. J is TRBJ2-5 and V is TRBV13; D might be TRBD1 (5 bases). The end of the DNA fits TRBJ2-7 better, so the J call may be wrong. The receptor was isolated from a human donor in good health. CDR3 region: CASSLADRSYEQYF. The DNA for the CDR3 is TGTGCCAGCAGCTTAGCCGACAGATCCTACGAGCAGTACTTC.